This is a list of T cell receptor beta chains from one sample in a study of regulatory T cells in long-lasting Graves disease. TCRdb reprocessed the multiplex PCR reads with MiXCR, giving one entry per CDR3 protein. Of 450,000 to 500,000 distinct CDR3 sequences in the sample, around 15% were seen once. In addition, the sample was reused for a study of T cells in Graves' hyperthyroidism and ophthalmopathy.

The material sequenced was peripheral blood mononuclear cells (PBMCs), taken at new diagnosis, from a patient treated with antithyroid drugs. These receptors all come from a man aged 35 to 55 with Graves disease. Each CDR3 is given with its conserved first and last residue. The D gene is left open where the match is weak. Clone size is not always given. Where it is, it says once, few, many or a class for expanded clones.

D,length,V,J,size,CDR3,DNA
TRBD2,17,TRBV5-6,TRBJ2-2,NA,CASSWGTSGTATGELFF,TGTGCCAGCAGCTGGGGGACTAGCGGGACGGCCACCGGGGAGCTGTTTTTT
TRBD2,15,TRBV5-1,TRBJ2-7,many,CASSTTSGRIYEQYF,TGCGCCAGCAGCACGACTAGCGGGAGGATCTACGAGCAGTACTTC
NA,15,TRBV27,TRBJ2-3,NA,CASSWQGLGTDTQYF,TGTGCCAGCAGTTGGCAGGGCCTGGGCACAGATACGCAGTATTTT
TRBD2,20,TRBV11-2,TRBJ2-1,few,CASSLVLRSGRAGGFNEQFF,TGTGCCAGCAGCTTAGTTCTAAGAAGCGGGAGGGCCGGGGGATTCAATGAGCAGTTCTTC
TRBD1,16,TRBV7-3,TRBJ2-3,NA,CASSPGDSPRTDTQYF,TGTGCCAGCAGCCCCGGGGACAGCCCTCGCACAGATACGCAGTATTTT
TRBD2,17,TRBV6-2/TRBV6-3,TRBJ2-1,NA,CASRETSGKTFYNEQFF,TGTGCCAGCAGGGAGACTAGCGGGAAAACTTTTTACAATGAGCAGTTCTTC
NA,13,TRBV11-3,TRBJ2-7,NA,CASSRARDYEQYF,TGTGCCAGCAGCCGCGCCCGGGACTACGAGCAGTACTTC
NA,15,TRBV28,TRBJ1-3,many,CASSLDLGTGNTIYF,TGTGCCAGCAGTCTCGATCTGGGGACTGGAAACACCATATATTTT
NA,14,TRBV29-1,TRBJ2-2,many,CSVVGYLNTGELFF,TGCAGCGTTGTGGGGTACCTGAACACCGGGGAGCTGTTTTTT
NA,12,TRBV28,TRBJ2-1,NA,CASSLTGYGQFF,TGTGCCAGCAGTTTAACGGGGTACGGGCAGTTCTTC
TRBD2,17,TRBV5-1,TRBJ2-3,NA,CASSRGLAGAFTDTQYF,TGCGCCAGCAGCAGGGGACTAGCGGGAGCTTTTACAGATACGCAGTATTTT
TRBD2,17,TRBV12-3/TRBV12-4,TRBJ2-2,NA,CASIPRTSGRAGGELFF,TGTGCCAGCATCCCCCGGACTAGCGGGAGGGCCGGCGGGGAGCTGTTTTTT
TRBD2,14,TRBV28,TRBJ2-5,many,CASSLSGTAGTQYF,TGTGCCAGCAGTCTGAGCGGGACGGCGGGGACCCAGTACTTC
NA,14,TRBV3-1,TRBJ2-4,many,CASSQAGPQNIQYF,TGTGCCAGCAGCCAAGCGGGACCCCAAAACATTCAGTACTTC
TRBD1,17,TRBV6-1,TRBJ1-1,once,CASSLDRPRVVETEAFF,TGTGCCAGCAGTCTGGACAGGCCGCGGGTGGTAGAAACTGAAGCTTTCTTT
NA,14,TRBV30,TRBJ1-2,many,CAWSDPQPELGYTF,TGTGCCTGGAGCGACCCTCAGCCAGAACTCGGCTACACCTTC
NA,12,TRBV28,TRBJ2-7,many,CASSLGFYEQYF,TGTGCCAGCAGTTTGGGGTTCTACGAGCAGTACTTC
NA,11,TRBV6-5,TRBJ1-1,few,CASSYHTEAFF,TGTGCCAGCAGTTACCACACTGAAGCTTTCTTT
TRBD2,19,TRBV10-3,TRBJ2-2,many,CAISGPGLAGRANTGELFF,TGTGCCATCAGTGGACCGGGACTAGCGGGAAGGGCGAACACCGGGGAGCTGTTTTTT
NA,12,TRBV28,TRBJ2-7,many,CASGPASYEQYF,TGTGCCAGCGGACCGGCATCCTACGAGCAGTACTTC
NA,14,TRBV24-1,TRBJ1-5,many,CATSDPLSGQPQHF,TGTGCCACCAGTGACCCGCTCTCCGGGCAGCCCCAGCATTTT
NA,12,TRBV30,TRBJ1-5,NA,CAWSWSNQPQHF,TGTGCCTGGAGTTGGAGCAATCAGCCCCAGCATTTT
NA,17,TRBV28,TRBJ2-5,many,CASSLLQNRVGAETQYF,TGTGCCAGCAGTTTATTACAGAATCGGGTGGGAGCAGAGACCCAGTACTTC
TRBD2,15,TRBV27,TRBJ2-1,NA,CASSHSGRPYSEQFF,TGTGCCAGCAGTCATAGCGGGAGGCCTTACAGTGAGCAGTTCTTC
NA,15,TRBV6-2/TRBV6-3,TRBJ1-5,few,CASSYSGGTGLPQHF,TGTGCCAGCAGTTACTCGGGGGGGACCGGTCTGCCCCAGCATTTT
TRBD2,16,TRBV2,TRBJ2-3,many,CASSEFGTTNTDTQYF,TGTGCCAGCAGTGAATTCGGGACTACAAACACAGATACGCAGTATTTT
NA,13,TRBV5-1,TRBJ2-1,many,CASSLPNYNEQFF,TGCGCCAGCAGCTTGCCTAATTACAATGAGCAGTTCTTC
TRBD1,15,TRBV19,TRBJ1-5,few,CASRSQGVSNQPQHF,TGTGCCAGCCGATCGCAGGGGGTTAGCAATCAGCCCCAGCATTTT